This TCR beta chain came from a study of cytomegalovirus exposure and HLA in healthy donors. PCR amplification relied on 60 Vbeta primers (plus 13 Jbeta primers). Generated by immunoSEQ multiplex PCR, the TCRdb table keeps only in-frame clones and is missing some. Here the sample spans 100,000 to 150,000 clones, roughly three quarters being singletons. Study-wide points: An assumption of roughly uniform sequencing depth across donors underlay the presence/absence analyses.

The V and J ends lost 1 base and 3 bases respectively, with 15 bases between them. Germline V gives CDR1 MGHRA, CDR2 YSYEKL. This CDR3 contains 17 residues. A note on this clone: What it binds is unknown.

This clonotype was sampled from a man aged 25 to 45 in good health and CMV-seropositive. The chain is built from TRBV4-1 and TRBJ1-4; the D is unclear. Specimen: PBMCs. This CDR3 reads CASSQGVTERPNEKLFF. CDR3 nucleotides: TGCGCCAGCAGCCAAGGAGTGACGGAGCGACCTAATGAAAAACTGTTTTTT.